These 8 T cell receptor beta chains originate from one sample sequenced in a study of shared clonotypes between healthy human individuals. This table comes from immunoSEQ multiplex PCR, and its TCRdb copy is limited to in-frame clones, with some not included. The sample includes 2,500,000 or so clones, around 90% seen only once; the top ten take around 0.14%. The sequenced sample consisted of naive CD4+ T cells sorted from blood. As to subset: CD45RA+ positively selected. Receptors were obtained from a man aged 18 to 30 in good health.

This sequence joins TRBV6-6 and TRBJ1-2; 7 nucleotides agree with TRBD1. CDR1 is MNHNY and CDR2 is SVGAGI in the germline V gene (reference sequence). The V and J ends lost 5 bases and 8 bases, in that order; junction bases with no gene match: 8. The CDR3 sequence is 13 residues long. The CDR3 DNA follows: TGTGCCAGCAGTACAGGGGAACCTGGGGGCTACACCTTC. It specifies CASSTGEPGGYTF.

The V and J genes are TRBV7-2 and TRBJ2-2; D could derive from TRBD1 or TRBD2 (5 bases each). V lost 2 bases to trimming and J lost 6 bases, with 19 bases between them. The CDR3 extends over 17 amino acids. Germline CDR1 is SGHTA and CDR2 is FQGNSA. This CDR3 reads CASSLFPWGPGAGELFF. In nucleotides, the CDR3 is TGTGCCAGCAGCTTATTCCCCTGGGGACCCGGGGCCGGGGAGCTGTTTTTT.

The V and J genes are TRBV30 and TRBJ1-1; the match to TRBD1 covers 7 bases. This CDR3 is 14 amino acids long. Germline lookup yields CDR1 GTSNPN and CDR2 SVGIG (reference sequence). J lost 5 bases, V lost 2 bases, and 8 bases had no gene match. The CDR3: CAWSHVTGYTEAFF. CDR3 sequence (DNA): TGTGCCTGGAGTCACGTGACAGGGTATACTGAAGCTTTCTTT.

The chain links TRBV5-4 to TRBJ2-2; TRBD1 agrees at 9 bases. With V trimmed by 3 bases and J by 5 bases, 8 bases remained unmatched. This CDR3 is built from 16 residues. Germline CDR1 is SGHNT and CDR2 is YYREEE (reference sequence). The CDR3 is CASSSTGTGRTGELFF. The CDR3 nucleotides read TGTGCCAGCAGCTCTACCGGGACAGGGCGAACCGGGGAGCTGTTTTTT. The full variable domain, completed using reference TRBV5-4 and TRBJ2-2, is ETGVTQSPTHLIKTRGQQVTLRCSSQSGHNTVSWYQQALGQGPQFIFQYYREEENGRGNFPPRFSGLQFPNYSSELNVNALELDDSALYLCASSSTGTGRTGELFFGEGSRLTVL.

Here the CDR3 reads CAISVGQVGNTIYF. The CDR3 coding sequence is TGTGCCATCAGTGTTGGGCAAGTTGGAAACACCATATATTTT. The rearrangement uses TRBV10-3 and TRBJ1-3; D ambiguous. The CDR3 is made up of 14 amino acids. V dropped 4 bases and J dropped 3 bases, with 10 bases sitting between them. CDR1 ENHRY and CDR2 SYGVKD come from the germline V gene.

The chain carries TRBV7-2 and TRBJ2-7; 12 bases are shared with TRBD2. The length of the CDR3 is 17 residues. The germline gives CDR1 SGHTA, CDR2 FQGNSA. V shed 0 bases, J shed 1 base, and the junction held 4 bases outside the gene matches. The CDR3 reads CASSLAALAGGSYEQYF. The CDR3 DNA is TGTGCCAGCAGCTTAGCCGCTCTAGCGGGAGGGTCCTACGAGCAGTACTTC.

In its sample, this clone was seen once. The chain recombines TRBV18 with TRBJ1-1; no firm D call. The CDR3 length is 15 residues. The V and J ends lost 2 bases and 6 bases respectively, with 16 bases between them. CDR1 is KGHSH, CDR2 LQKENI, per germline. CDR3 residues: CASSPIPGRAAEAFF. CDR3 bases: TGTGCCAGCTCACCAATCCCCGGCAGAGCCGCTGAAGCTTTCTTT. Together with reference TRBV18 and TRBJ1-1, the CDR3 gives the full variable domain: NAGVMQNPRHLVRRRGQEARLRCSPMKGHSHVYWYRQLPEEGLKFMVYLQKENIIDESGMPKERFSAEFPKEGPSILRIQQVVRGDSAAYFCASSPIPGRAAEAFFGQGTRLTVV.

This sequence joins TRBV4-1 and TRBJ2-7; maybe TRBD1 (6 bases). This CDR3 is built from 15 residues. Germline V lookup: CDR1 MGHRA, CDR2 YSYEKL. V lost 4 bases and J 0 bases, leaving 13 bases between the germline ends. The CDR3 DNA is TGCGCCAGCAGCCCCTACAGGGACGTCTCCTACGAGCAGTACTTC. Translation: CASSPYRDVSYEQYF.